These T cell receptor beta chains were read from a single sample in a study of read filtering for tumor transcriptome and immune sequencing. Via MiXCR, TCRdb re-called the reads, giving one row per CDR3 protein. The data hold around 30,000 distinct CDR3 sequences, with under 20% observed a single time. The sample consisted of a population of CD138-negative cells sorted from bone marrow. The origin of the receptors is a donor at least 40 years old with multiple myeloma. CDR3s include the opening cysteine and the closing phenylalanine or tryptophan. The D gene is left open where the match is weak. Not every row has a clone size; where given, it reads once, few, many or a size class.

abundance: many
v_gene: TRBV24-1
j_gene: TRBJ2-5
d_gene: -
CDR3nt: TGTGCCACCAGTGATTCAGTCGGGGATGGGGGCCAGTACTTC
CDR3aa: CATSDSVGDGGQYF

abundance: many
v_gene: TRBV6-5
j_gene: TRBJ2-7
d_gene: TRBD2
CDR3nt: TGTGCCAGCAGTGTTCTGCGGGAGTCATACGAGCAGTACTTC
CDR3aa: CASSVLRESYEQYF

abundance: -
v_gene: TRBV4-1
j_gene: TRBJ1-1
d_gene: TRBD1
CDR3nt: TGCGCCAGCAGCCAATTCTTCGGGACAGGGCTTCGGAAAGCTTTCTTT
CDR3aa: CASSQFFGTGLRKAFF

abundance: -
v_gene: TRBV11-1
j_gene: TRBJ2-2
d_gene: TRBD1
CDR3nt: TGTGCCAGCAGCTTCGGACAGGGGGCGCCCACCGGGGAGCTGTTTTTT
CDR3aa: CASSFGQGAPTGELFF

abundance: many
v_gene: TRBV20-1
j_gene: TRBJ1-1
d_gene: -
CDR3nt: TGCAGTGCCCTGGGCGTCAGGGCAGGGAAGGCAAACACTGAAGCTTTCTTT
CDR3aa: CSALGVRAGKANTEAFF

abundance: -
v_gene: TRBV6-5
j_gene: TRBJ2-3
d_gene: TRBD2
CDR3nt: TGTGCCACTAGCGGGTCCACGGATAAGCAGTATTTT
CDR3aa: CATSGSTDKQYF

abundance: many
v_gene: TRBV20-1
j_gene: TRBJ2-7
d_gene: -
CDR3nt: TGCAGTGCTATTACTGGGGACCTAACTACCTACGAGCAGTACTTC
CDR3aa: CSAITGDLTTYEQYF

abundance: -
v_gene: TRBV4-1
j_gene: TRBJ2-5
d_gene: -
CDR3nt: TGCGCCAGCAGCCCTGCCGACGGCGTTTCTGGAGAGATCCAGTACTTC
CDR3aa: CASSPADGVSGEIQYF

abundance: -
v_gene: TRBV4-2
j_gene: TRBJ2-1
d_gene: TRBD2
CDR3nt: TGTGCCAGCAGCCAAACCTTAGCGGGGGTCTCCTACAATGAGCAGTTCTTC
CDR3aa: CASSQTLAGVSYNEQFF

abundance: many
v_gene: TRBV15
j_gene: TRBJ2-7
d_gene: -
CDR3nt: TGTGCCACCAGCAGAGATGCCAGGTCCTACGAGCAGTACTTC
CDR3aa: CATSRDARSYEQYF

abundance: many
v_gene: TRBV7-2
j_gene: TRBJ2-1
d_gene: TRBD2
CDR3nt: TGTGCCAGCAGCCCAGGACTAGCGGGGGTGGATGAGCAGTTCTTC
CDR3aa: CASSPGLAGVDEQFF

abundance: many
v_gene: TRBV5-4
j_gene: TRBJ2-7
d_gene: -
CDR3nt: TGTGCCAGCAGCTTGGGCGACAGATCCTACGAGCAGTACTTC
CDR3aa: CASSLGDRSYEQYF

abundance: many
v_gene: TRBV28
j_gene: TRBJ1-4
d_gene: -
CDR3nt: TGTGCCAGCAGTTCCATCGGGATCCTTAATGAAAAACTGTTTTTT
CDR3aa: CASSSIGILNEKLFF

abundance: many
v_gene: TRBV15
j_gene: TRBJ2-3
d_gene: -
CDR3nt: TGTGCCACCAGCTTCCGACTGGCCGCTGCTAGCACAGATACGCAGTATTTT
CDR3aa: CATSFRLAAASTDTQYF

abundance: -
v_gene: TRBV27
j_gene: TRBJ1-4
d_gene: -
CDR3nt: TGTGCCAGCAGTAGATACAAGGGAGGTGAAAAACTGTTTTTT
CDR3aa: CASSRYKGGEKLFF

abundance: many
v_gene: TRBV28
j_gene: TRBJ2-1
d_gene: -
CDR3nt: TGTGCCAGCAGTTTCCCGGGCAGGAACAATGAGCAGTTCTTC
CDR3aa: CASSFPGRNNEQFF

abundance: many
v_gene: TRBV18
j_gene: TRBJ2-6
d_gene: -
CDR3nt: TGTGCCAGCTCACCCAGGCACTCTGGGGCCAACGTCCTGACTTTC
CDR3aa: CASSPRHSGANVLTF

abundance: many
v_gene: TRBV6-6
j_gene: TRBJ1-1
d_gene: -
CDR3nt: TGTGCCTCTGGGGCACCCATGAACACTGAAGCTTTCTTT
CDR3aa: CASGAPMNTEAFF